The text below deals with one T cell receptor (beta chain). The antigen remains undetermined. The data derive from a study of blood T cells in healthy people across ages. General study findings and limits: The study lacked donor CMV status, which possibly confounded expanded clonotype changes.

The sample, around 10 milliliters of peripheral blood, was drawn from each donor. Then a second PCR, running roughly 7 to 11 cycles, was carried out with a sample-barcoded 5' primer and a J-beta primer mix. TCRdb independently ran MiXCR on the 5' RACE reads; one entry per CDR3 protein. The repertoire consists of approximately 900,000 distinct CDR3 sequences, with roughly 28% occurring once and the leading ten covering 10%. The CDR3 loop spans 15 amino acids. CDR1 SGHRS and CDR2 YFSETQ come from the germline V gene. Deletions cut 7 bases from V and 1 base from J, with 17 bases between. The sample also formed part of further work on T cells of mothers and their children.

This receptor was taken from a middle-aged woman in good health. The sample comprised blood. The genes are TRBV5-1 and TRBJ1-1; tentative D call: TRBD1 (6 bases). The CDR3 sequence is CASGWGRGRNTEAFF. The CDR3, as DNA: TGCGCCAGCGGCTGGGGGCGAGGGAGGAACACTGAAGCTTTCTTT.